The 24 T cell receptor beta chains below come from one sample, sequenced in a study of PD-L1 blockade in urothelial cancer. The repertoire was sequenced with immunoSEQ multiplex PCR; TCRdb's copy has only in-frame clones and lacks some. Of 30,000 to 40,000 clones detected, about a third appear once; the ten largest clones hold more than 8.5%. The input for sequencing was tumor tissue, taken before atezolizumab (anti-PD-L1) treatment. The receptors here all came from a man in his 60s with urothelial cancer.

A few counts support this clone. The CDR3 region is CAWAPTGYYTDTQYF. The CDR3, as DNA: TGTGCCTGGGCGCCGACAGGGTACTACACAGATACGCAGTATTTT. V and J are TRBV30 and TRBJ2-3, with 7 nucleotides matching TRBD1. The CDR3 length is 15 residues. Germline V lookup: CDR1 GTSNPN, CDR2 SVGIG (reference sequence). The trim removed 5 bases at V and 2 bases at J, leaving 10 bases unmatched.

The chain carries TRBV29-1 and TRBJ2-5, with 11 positions matching TRBD1. Germline V CDR1 and CDR2: SQVTM, ANQGSEA. The junction had 5 bases not matched to a gene; V was cut back by 3 bases and J by 5 bases. The CDR3 is 14 residues long. CDR3 amino acids: CSVELDRGPETQYF. The CDR3 DNA follows: TGCAGCGTTGAGTTGGACAGGGGGCCGGAGACCCAGTACTTC.

Written as DNA, the CDR3 is TGTGCCAGCAGCGTAAGGGGTGACTATGGCTACACCTTC. The encoded protein is CASSVRGDYGYTF. The rearrangement links TRBV9 to TRBJ1-2, with D perhaps TRBD1 (5 bases). The CDR3 has 13 residues. Germline-derived CDR1 and CDR2 are SGDLS and YYNGEE. V was cut by 1 base and J by 3 bases, with 7 bases left in between.

V usage is TRBV11-3 and J usage is TRBJ2-3; TRBD2 matches 7 bases. This CDR3 comprises 15 residues. The V gene's germline CDR1 is SGHNT and CDR2 YENEEA. The V gene end was trimmed by 4 bases and the J gene end by 1 base; junction bases not matched to a gene: 5. The CDR3 region has the DNA TGTGCCAGCAGCTCCAGCGGGGAAGGCACAGATACGCAGTATTTT. Translated, it gives CASSSSGEGTDTQYF.

J is TRBJ2-7 and V is TRBV19; 7 bases are shared with TRBD2. This CDR3 has 15 amino acids. V was pared by 7 bases and J by 0 bases, with 9 bases of the junction left unmatched. CDR1 and CDR2 (germline): LNHDA, SQIVND (reference sequence). The CDR3 sequence is CASKATSVSSYEQYF. CDR3 sequence (DNA): TGTGCCAGTAAGGCCACTAGCGTGAGCTCCTACGAGCAGTACTTC.

The V call is TRBV14, the J call TRBJ1-1, with D unclear. Trimming shortened V by 3 bases and J by 0 bases, and 8 bases separated the two germline ends. CDR3 length: 14 amino acids. From germline, CDR1 is SGHDN and CDR2 FVKESK. Here the CDR3 DNA reads TGTGCCAGCAGCCACCCCCCCATGAACACTGAAGCTTTCTTT. This gives the protein CASSHPPMNTEAFF.

Only a few counts were recorded for this clone. The rearrangement uses TRBV28 and TRBJ1-4; D is ambiguous. Trimming stripped 6 bases from V and 4 bases from J, with 6 bases between. There are 12 residues in the CDR3. Germline CDR1 reads MDHEN; CDR2 reads SYDVKM. CDR3 coding DNA: TGTGCCAGCAGAAGTAGTAATGAAAAACTGTTTTTT. It translates to CASRSSNEKLFF.

V gene TRBV28 combines with J gene TRBJ2-3; TRBD1 matches 8 bases. The junction had 13 bases not matched to a gene; V was cut back by 5 bases and J by 9 bases. Germline loops: CDR1 MDHEN, CDR2 SYDVKM. CDR3 length: 15 residues. CDR3 bases: TGTGCCAGCAGTCAAGCAGGGGGCGCCGGCCAAACGCAGTATTTT. It codes for CASSQAGGAGQTQYF. Full variable domain (rest looked up from reference TRBV28 and TRBJ2-3): DVKVTQSSRYLVKRTGEKVFLECVQDMDHENMFWYRQDPGLGLRLIYFSYDVKMKEKGDIPEGYSVSREKKERFSLILESASTNQTSMYLCASSQAGGAGQTQYFGPGTRLTVL.

This clone was detected only once. V is TRBV14 and J is TRBJ2-2; D may be TRBD2 (6 bases). CDR1 SGHDN and CDR2 FVKESK come from the germline V gene. V lost 0 bases, J lost 2 bases, and 16 bases lay in between. This CDR3 spans 18 amino acids. Here the CDR3 DNA reads TGTGCCAGCAGCCAAGATCCTCATGGCGGGGACAACACCGGGGAGCTGTTTTTT. It is translated as CASSQDPHGGDNTGELFF. Full variable domain (outside the CDR3, taken from reference TRBV14 and TRBJ2-2): EAGVTQFPSHSVIEKGQTVTLRCDPISGHDNLYWYRRVMGKEIKFLLHFVKESKQDESGMPNNRFLAERTGGTYSTLKVQPAELEDSGVYFCASSQDPHGGDNTGELFFGEGSRLTVL.

This clone was observed a few times. One junction end disagrees with the germline gene, perhaps due to a read error. The rearrangement joins TRBV11-3 to TRBJ2-1; 9 bases are shared with TRBD2. CDR1 SGHNT and CDR2 YENEEA come from the germline V gene. The CDR3 covers 14 residues. CDR3 nucleotide sequence: TGTGCCAGCAGTAAGGGGACTAGCTCCAATGAGCGGTTCTTC. Translated, it gives CASSKGTSSNERFF.

This clone was seen a few times. The chain couples TRBV18 to TRBJ2-1; 10 nucleotides line up with TRBD2. Germline V gives CDR1 KGHSH, CDR2 LQKENI. The V gene end was trimmed by 4 bases and the J gene end by 6 bases; junction bases not matched to a gene: 9. The CDR3 length is 16 residues. The CDR3 region has the DNA TGTGCCAGCTCACAGCGAAGCGGGGGGGCCCCCAATGAGCAGTTCTTC. This gives the protein CASSQRSGGAPNEQFF. Drawing the rest from reference TRBV18 and TRBJ2-1, the complete variable domain is NAGVMQNPRHLVRRRGQEARLRCSPMKGHSHVYWYRQLPEEGLKFMVYLQKENIIDESGMPKERFSAEFPKEGPSILRIQQVVRGDSAAYFCASSQRSGGAPNEQFFGPGTRLTVL.

This clone showed up just a few times. V is TRBV19 and J is TRBJ1-1; no clear D gene. V lost 6 bases and J 1 base, leaving 6 bases between the germline ends. The length of the CDR3 is 12 residues. CDR1 is LNHDA, CDR2 SQIVND, per germline (reference sequence). CDR3 protein: CASSWGNTEAFF. CDR3 in DNA: TGTGCCAGTAGCTGGGGGAACACTGAAGCTTTCTTT.

CDR3 region: CSAGEYSNQPQHF. The CDR3 DNA follows: TGCAGCGCTGGGGAGTATAGCAATCAGCCCCAGCATTTT. The chain links TRBV29-1 to TRBJ1-5; D ambiguous. The V gene lost 7 bases and the J gene lost 0 bases, with 10 bases spanning the gap. The CDR3 runs 13 residues. CDR1 is SQVTM, CDR2 ANQGSEA, per germline.

This clone was counted many times. V gene TRBV9 combines with J gene TRBJ2-1; D is undetermined. The length of the CDR3 is 14 residues. Trimming shortened V by 0 bases and J by 4 bases, and 8 bases separated the two germline ends. Germline V gene data show CDR1 as SGDLS and CDR2 as YYNGEE. As DNA, the CDR3 is TGTGCCAGCAGCGTAGTTGGGCAGTACAATGAGCAGTTCTTC. This encodes CASSVVGQYNEQFF.

This chain connects TRBV28 to TRBJ1-1, with D unclear. CDR1 is MDHEN and CDR2 is SYDVKM in the germline V gene. V was cut by 8 bases and J by 3 bases, with 13 bases left in between. The CDR3 spans 13 residues. The CDR3 loop reads CASLGRIYTEAFF. Here the CDR3 DNA reads TGTGCCAGCTTAGGACGGATATACACTGAAGCTTTCTTT.

The genes are TRBV19 and TRBJ2-1; D might be TRBD1 (5 bases). Germline lookup yields CDR1 LNHDA and CDR2 SQIVND (reference sequence). CDR3 length: 13 amino acids. Trimming shortened V by 5 bases and J by 3 bases, and 8 bases separated the two germline ends. CDR3 DNA sequence: TGTGCCAGTAGTCCTGACAGCTACAATGAGCAGTTCTTC. Translating gives CASSPDSYNEQFF.

This chain uses TRBV19 with TRBJ2-7; 7 positions agree with TRBD2. The length of the CDR3 is 15 residues. Germline CDR1 reads LNHDA; CDR2 reads SQIVND (reference sequence). V dropped 1 base and J dropped 7; count of bases not matched to a gene: 10. The CDR3 sequence: CASSIALNGGGEQYF. In DNA form, the CDR3 reads TGTGCCAGTAGTATAGCCCTAAACGGCGGGGGTGAGCAGTACTTC.

This clone was detected many times. V is TRBV6-8 and J is TRBJ1-6, with 8 bases lining up with TRBD1. J gave up 5 bases and V 6 bases, and 9 bases lay outside the gene matches. The length of the CDR3 is 16 residues. CDR1 MNHGY and CDR2 SAAAGT come from the germline V gene. CDR3 DNA: TGTGCCAGCAGGAATACAGGGGGTCCGGATAATTCACCCCTCCACTTT. It encodes CASRNTGGPDNSPLHF.

This clone was counted only a few times. The chain joins TRBV9 to TRBJ1-5; D may be TRBD1 (5 bases). With 5 bases removed from V and 11 bases from J, the gap between germline ends came to 23 bases. Germline V gene lookup returns CDR1 SGDLS and CDR2 YYNGEE. The CDR3 sequence is 15 residues long. CDR3 in amino acids: CASSESLRQAGAQHF. Here the CDR3 DNA reads TGTGCCAGCAGTGAAAGCTTGCGGCAGGCGGGGGCCCAGCATTTT.

V gene TRBV30 combines with J gene TRBJ1-2; 9 bases are shared with TRBD1. The V and J ends lost 3 bases and 2 bases, in that order; junction bases with no gene match: 4. CDR1 GTSNPN and CDR2 SVGIG come from the germline V gene (reference sequence). The CDR3 has 14 amino acids. The CDR3 region has the DNA TGTGCCTGGAGCCCCGACAGGGGGAACTATGGCTACACCTTC. Translating it yields CAWSPDRGNYGYTF.

This clone was seen only a few times. The V and J genes are TRBV29-1 and TRBJ2-7; TRBD2 aligns across 8 bases. Per the germline V gene, CDR1 is SQVTM and CDR2 is ANQGSEA. Germline trimming cut 5 bases from V and 3 bases from J; bases unmatched to any gene: 24. This CDR3 has 19 residues. The CDR3 reads CSVSTPRGAGGRSGYEQYF. Here the CDR3 DNA reads TGCAGCGTTTCGACCCCGCGGGGGGCCGGCGGGAGAAGTGGCTACGAGCAGTACTTC.

This rearrangement joins TRBV5-1 to TRBJ2-2; 13 nucleotides match TRBD2. The germline V gene has CDR1 SGHRS and CDR2 YFSETQ. The CDR3 is made up of 19 amino acids. V lost 4 bases, J lost 3 bases, and 12 bases stayed unmatched. CDR3 loop: CASSPVGTSGIGYTGELFF. DNA for the CDR3: TGCGCCAGCAGCCCGGTCGGGACTAGCGGGATAGGATACACCGGGGAGCTGTTTTTT. Combining the CDR3 with reference TRBV5-1 and TRBJ2-2 gives the whole variable domain KAGVTQTPRYLIKTRGQQVTLSCSPISGHRSVSWYQQTPGQGLQFLFEYFSETQRNKGNFPGRFSGRQFSNSRSEMNVSTLELGDSALYLCASSPVGTSGIGYTGELFFGEGSRLTVL.

The chain has TRBV5-1 and TRBJ2-5; perhaps TRBD1 as D (6 bases). From germline, CDR1 is SGHRS and CDR2 YFSETQ. The CDR3 length is 14 residues. V dropped 5 bases and J dropped 1 base, with 12 bases sitting between them. CDR3 residues: CASRSGQIQETQYF. The CDR3 DNA reads TGCGCCAGCAGGTCGGGACAAATCCAAGAGACCCAGTACTTC.

The genes are TRBV30 and TRBJ2-1; D not resolved. The CDR3 loop spans 13 amino acids. Per the germline V gene, CDR1 is GTSNPN and CDR2 is SVGIG (reference sequence). V lost 7 bases to trimming and J lost 0 bases, with 10 bases between them. The CDR3 is CASQKSSYNEQFF. In DNA form, the CDR3 reads TGTGCCTCACAGAAAAGCTCCTACAATGAGCAGTTCTTC.